Below are 29 T cell receptor beta chains sequenced from a single sample in a study of shared clonotypes between healthy human individuals. Method: immunoSEQ multiplex PCR; TCRdb's copy keeps in-frame clones and lacks some. The sample comprises approximately 640,000 clones, 90% of which are singletons, and 30% to 35% rests with the top ten. The sample taken for sequencing was memory CD8+ T cells from PBMCs. Subset defined: CD45RO+ cells pooled with CCR7-negative TemRA cells. The receptors stem from a man between 18 and 35 years old in good health. Some clones in this sample may be carry-over from other donors' samples.

V is TRBV29-1 and J is TRBJ2-3; the match to TRBD2 covers 9 bases. Trimming cost V 7 bases and J 2 bases; bases outside gene matches: 19. CDR3 length equals 18 residues. Germline V gene data show CDR1 as SQVTM and CDR2 as ANQGSEA. The CDR3 is CSAGGGLAGRKNTDTQYF. The CDR3 DNA reads as TGCAGCGCTGGAGGGGGGCTAGCGGGACGAAAGAACACAGATACGCAGTATTTT.

The rearrangement uses TRBV27 and TRBJ1-1; D is uncertain. V was clipped by 3 bases and J by 3 bases, with 8 bases between them. This CDR3 is built from 13 residues. The germline gives CDR1 MNHEY, CDR2 SMNVEV (reference sequence). The CDR3 sequence is CASSFYSYTEAFF. CDR3 coding DNA: TGTGCCAGCAGTTTTTATTCGTACACTGAAGCTTTCTTT.

The chain links TRBV29-1 to TRBJ2-5, with D possibly being TRBD1 (5 bases). The CDR3 spans 14 residues. CDR1 is SQVTM, CDR2 ANQGSEA, per germline. V was pared by 7 bases and J by 1 base, with 16 bases between. The chain's CDR3 is CSAIRQGFQETQYF. The DNA of the CDR3 is TGCAGCGCCATACGCCAGGGTTTCCAAGAGACCCAGTACTTC.

This clone occurred once. The genes are TRBV6-6 and TRBJ2-1, with TRBD1 matching over 9 bases. The junction had 3 bases not matched to a gene; V was cut back by 5 bases and J by 7 bases. CDR1 MNHNY and CDR2 SVGAGI come from the germline V gene (reference sequence). The CDR3 totals 13 residues. CDR3 in DNA: TGTGCCAGCAGTGGACAGGGGAAGAATGAGCAGTTCTTC. This sequence encodes CASSGQGKNEQFF.

The V and J genes are TRBV14 and TRBJ2-7; 8 bases match TRBD1. The CDR3 contains 13 residues. The germline V gene encodes CDR1 SGHDN and CDR2 FVKESK. Trimming took 5 bases from V and 4 from J; bases not matched to a gene: 4. The CDR3 sequence is CASSNRQGYEQYF. DNA for the CDR3: TGTGCCAGCAGCAATAGACAGGGGTACGAGCAGTACTTC.

V and J are TRBV15 and TRBJ1-4; D ambiguous. Germline V gene sequence: CDR1 LNHNV, CDR2 YYDKDF (reference sequence). The CDR3 spans 13 residues. V lost 7 bases and J lost 3, with 9 bases in between. CDR3 loop: CATIAASNEKLFF. The DNA for the CDR3 is TGTGCCACCATTGCGGCGTCTAATGAAAAACTGTTTTTT.

This chain links TRBV7-8 with TRBJ2-7; TRBD1 matches at 7 bases. Unmatched junction bases numbered 13, after V lost 5 bases and J lost 6 bases. This CDR3 is built from 15 residues. CDR1 is SGHVS, CDR2 FQNEAQ, per germline. The CDR3 nucleotides are TGTGCCAGCAGCCAGCTAGGGACAGAAGGCTTCGAGCAGTACTTC. Residues: CASSQLGTEGFEQYF.

This chain connects TRBV7-2 to TRBJ1-2, with no clear D. The CDR3 is 14 residues long. Germline CDR1 reads SGHTA; CDR2 reads FQGNSA. Trimming cost V 2 bases and J 3 bases, with 10 bases left between them. In DNA, the CDR3 is TGTGCCAGCAGCTTAAGATTTAGGGACTATGGCTACACCTTC. Residues: CASSLRFRDYGYTF.

The genes are TRBV14 and TRBJ1-1; D is perhaps TRBD1 (5 bases). V lost 0 bases and J lost 2, with 10 bases in between. In germline, CDR1 is SGHDN, CDR2 FVKESK. The CDR3 is 15 amino acids. CDR3 residues: CASSQDRALNTEAFF. DNA of the CDR3: TGTGCCAGCAGCCAAGACAGGGCCCTTAACACTGAAGCTTTCTTT.

The chain recombines TRBV27 with TRBJ2-7, with D maybe TRBD1 (6 bases). Germline CDR1 and CDR2: MNHEY and SMNVEV (reference sequence). Trimming cost V 4 bases and J 3 bases, with 13 bases left between them. This CDR3 is 14 amino acids long. CDR3 loop: CASSSDGTLYEQYF. CDR3 bases: TGTGCCAGCAGTTCCGACGGGACACTCTACGAGCAGTACTTC.

The CDR3 loop is CASSPGVSTDTQYF. The CDR3 DNA sequence: TGCGCCAGCAGCCCCGGGGTCAGCACAGATACGCAGTATTTT. The chain combines TRBV4-1 with TRBJ2-3, with D possibly being TRBD2 (5 bases). Per germline, CDR1 MGHRA and CDR2 YSYEKL. This CDR3 spans 14 amino acids. Between the trimmed V and J ends, which lost 4 bases and 0 bases, there was a span of 8 bases.

The V gene is TRBV5-6, the J gene TRBJ2-1; 12 positions match TRBD2. The germline V gene encodes CDR1 SGHDT and CDR2 YYEEEE. The CDR3 totals 16 residues. Trimming cost V 1 base and J 8 bases; bases outside gene matches: 7. The CDR3 sequence is CASSLFLAGGVDEQFF. DNA of the CDR3: TGTGCCAGCAGCTTGTTCCTAGCGGGAGGGGTGGATGAGCAGTTCTTC.

Only a few counts were recorded for this clone. The rearrangement links TRBV7-2 to TRBJ1-1; unclear D gene. Per the germline V gene, CDR1 is SGHTA and CDR2 is FQGNSA. The CDR3 has 15 amino acids. Between the trimmed V and J ends, which lost 1 base and 1 base, there was a span of 10 bases. The CDR3, as DNA: TGTGCCAGCAGCTTAGTTTACCGGGCGAACACTGAAGCTTTCTTT. Its translation is CASSLVYRANTEAFF.

The chain is built from TRBV27 and TRBJ2-1, with D possibly TRBD2 on 6 matching bases. The CDR3 sequence is 16 residues long. The germline V and J ends were trimmed by 3 bases and 6 bases, with 18 bases remaining between them. The germline gives CDR1 MNHEY, CDR2 SMNVEV (reference sequence). CDR3 sequence (DNA): TGTGCCAGCAGTTTCATCGGGCGGGGCGAATCCAATGAGCAGTTCTTC. Translation: CASSFIGRGESNEQFF.

The gene calls are TRBV9 and TRBJ1-2; 7 bases fit TRBD1. From germline, CDR1 is SGDLS and CDR2 YYNGEE. V was clipped by 0 bases and J by 6 bases; unmatched bases: 8. The CDR3 totals 15 residues. The CDR3 here is CASSVEVTGSDGYTF. CDR3 DNA sequence: TGTGCCAGCAGCGTAGAGGTGACAGGGAGTGATGGCTACACCTTC.

The gene calls are TRBV29-1 and TRBJ2-1; 7 nucleotides agree with TRBD2. This CDR3 has 14 amino acids. Trimming cost V 4 bases and J 3 bases; bases outside gene matches: 6. Germline V gives CDR1 SQVTM, CDR2 ANQGSEA. CDR3 region: CSVGGREGYNEQFF. The CDR3, as DNA: TGCAGCGTTGGGGGGAGGGAGGGCTACAATGAGCAGTTCTTC.

With regard to this clone: In the same sample, other DNA sequences code for this CDR3. This rearrangement joins TRBV19 to TRBJ2-2, with D possibly called TRBD1 or TRBD2 (6 bases each). Germline V gene lookup returns CDR1 LNHDA and CDR2 SQIVND (reference sequence). The CDR3 contains 13 residues. Trimming removed 1 base at V and 11 bases at J, with 11 bases between. CDR3 DNA: TGTGCCAGTAGTATAGGGGGGGCAGGAGAGCTGTTTTTT. Translation: CASSIGGAGELFF.

In its sample, this clone was seen once. The J gene is TRBJ2-1, the V gene TRBV6-9; 8 bases are shared with TRBD1. CDR3 length equals 15 residues. The junction had 6 bases not matched to a gene; V was cut back by 4 bases and J by 4 bases. Germline lookup yields CDR1 MNHGY and CDR2 SVAAGI. The CDR3 spells CASSFSGGAYNEQFF. The CDR3 DNA is TGTGCCAGCAGTTTCTCAGGGGGCGCATACAATGAGCAGTTCTTC.

V and J are TRBV4-1 and TRBJ1-2; TRBD1 might be the D (5 bases). Trimming pared 10 bases from V and 4 bases from J, leaving 13 bases between. The V gene's germline CDR1 is MGHRA and CDR2 YSYEKL. This CDR3 is built from 12 residues. CDR3: CATRTLSYGYTF. CDR3 in DNA: TGCGCCACCAGGACACTAAGCTATGGCTACACCTTC.

The chain links TRBV7-9 to TRBJ1-2; no clear D gene. Trimming left V 5 bases short and J 8 bases short, with 15 bases between. The CDR3 length is 13 residues. The germline CDR1 and CDR2 sequences are SEHNR and FQNEAQ (reference sequence). The CDR3 loop reads CASSASVGEGYTF. CDR3 nucleotides: TGTGCCAGCAGCGCCTCGGTTGGGGAAGGCTACACCTTC.

The gene calls are TRBV6-4 and TRBJ2-2; D possibly corresponds to TRBD2 (6 bases). The CDR3 consists of 15 residues. In germline, CDR1 is MRHNA, CDR2 SNTAGT. Trimming cost V 0 bases and J 6 bases, with 11 bases left between them. The CDR3: CASSDSFRRAGELFF. CDR3 in DNA: TGTGCCAGCAGTGACTCGTTCAGGAGGGCCGGGGAGCTGTTTTTT.

This clone was observed a handful of times. The chain carries TRBV27 and TRBJ2-1; 9 bases agree with TRBD2. Germline assignment: CDR1 MNHEY and CDR2 SMNVEV (reference sequence). V lost 2 bases and J lost 0; bases outside the gene matches: 14. The CDR3 extends over 20 amino acids. CDR3 sequence: CASSLRISTLAGTSYNEQFF. The CDR3 region has the DNA TGTGCCAGCAGTTTACGAATATCCACTCTAGCGGGGACCTCCTACAATGAGCAGTTCTTC.

The gene calls are TRBV6-1 and TRBJ2-3; D might be TRBD2 (6 bases). Trimming stripped 7 bases from V and 10 bases from J, with 21 bases between. Germline V gene lookup returns CDR1 MNHNS and CDR2 SASEGT. This CDR3 comprises 14 residues. CDR3 loop: CASIQNKEGWAQYF. DNA of the CDR3: TGTGCCAGCATCCAGAATAAGGAGGGTTGGGCGCAGTATTTT.

This clone was counted a few times. The rearrangement uses TRBV15 and TRBJ2-6; the match to TRBD1 covers 7 bases. Germline V gene data show CDR1 as LNHNV and CDR2 as YYDKDF (reference sequence). The CDR3 has 16 residues. Trimming took 5 bases from V and 0 from J; bases not matched to a gene: 4. DNA of the CDR3: TGTGCCACCAGCGAGGACAGGAGCTCTGGGGCCAACGTCCTGACTTTC. Protein sequence: CATSEDRSSGANVLTF.

In regard to this clone: An end of the junction does not agree with germline; a read error may underlie this. This sample includes further DNA sequences coding for the same CDR3. The chain employs TRBV9 and TRBJ2-2; TRBD2 matches at 7 bases. Germline V gene data show CDR1 as SGDLS and CDR2 as YYNGEE. The CDR3 sequence is 17 residues long. The CDR3 sequence is CASSVRSGTANTGELFF. CDR3 bases: TGTGCCAGCAGCGTACGGAGCGGGACCGCGAACACCGGGGAGCTATTTTTT.

J is TRBJ2-7 and V is TRBV27, with 9 bases matching TRBD2. The CDR3 is 15 amino acids. Looked up from germline, CDR1 is MNHEY and CDR2 is SMNVEV (reference sequence). The V and J ends lost 5 bases and 2 bases, in that order; junction bases with no gene match: 7. The CDR3 protein is CASSPLEREAYEQYF. The CDR3 DNA reads TGTGCCAGCAGTCCCCTCGAGCGGGAGGCCTACGAGCAGTACTTC.

The rearrangement uses TRBV7-9 and TRBJ2-1, with a possible D match to TRBD1 (6 bases). This CDR3 has 15 amino acids. The V gene lost 4 bases and the J gene lost 5 bases, with 15 bases spanning the gap. Per the germline V gene, CDR1 is SEHNR and CDR2 is FQNEAQ (reference sequence). The CDR3 sequence is CASSSRTASDNEQFF. CDR3 sequence (DNA): TGTGCCAGCAGCTCGAGGACAGCCTCGGACAATGAGCAGTTCTTC.

The chain couples TRBV5-4 to TRBJ2-7; TRBD1 matches at 7 bases. V lost 0 bases to trimming and J lost 3 bases; unmatched junction nucleotides: 3. This CDR3 region has 14 residues. CDR1 and CDR2 (germline): SGHNT, YYREEE (reference sequence). The CDR3: CASSLGTGLYEQYF. CDR3 DNA sequence: TGTGCCAGCAGCTTGGGGACAGGCCTCTACGAGCAGTACTTC.

This clone was counted a few times. V and J are TRBV28 and TRBJ2-5; the D gene is possibly TRBD2 (5 bases). Germline V gene data show CDR1 as MDHEN and CDR2 as SYDVKM. V lost 3 bases, J lost 5 bases, and 13 bases lay in between. The CDR3 sequence is 14 residues long. The CDR3 here is CASSFEGQRETQYF. CDR3 nucleotide sequence: TGTGCCAGCAGTTTCGAGGGCCAGCGGGAGACCCAGTACTTC.